A selection of T cell receptor beta chains follows, all from one sample in a study of T cells after posttransplantation cyclophosphamide. Data came from immunoSEQ multiplex PCR; TCRdb stores just in-frame clones and leaves some out. This sample has around 1,800 clones, with roughly two thirds found just once. Sequences were derived from CD8+ T cells sorted from PBMCs, sampled after allogeneic stem cell transplant with posttransplant cyclophosphamide. These receptor sequences come from a male patient in his 30s who received an allogeneic stem cell transplant from a related donor, was CMV-positive, and had acute GVHD only. Part of the T cells may come from the graft donor. CDR3s include the opening cysteine and the closing phenylalanine or tryptophan.

>TRBJ2-5|TRBV7-9
CASRPTGDQETQYF
>TRBJ1-5|TRBV7-2
CASSTGTGNQPQHF
>TRBJ2-7|TRBV30
CAWSPLGGSYEQYF
>TRBJ1-3|TRBV6-6
CASSDGTGAGNTIYF
>TRBJ1-6|TRBV4-1
CASSQEMTGDGGNSPLHF
>TRBJ2-5|TRBV28
CASSLEQGAPTSQETQYF
>TRBJ2-7|TRBV7-9
CASSQEASPAPYEQYF
>TRBJ1-5|TRBV7-9
CASSLSKAGLGQPQHF
>TRBJ2-3|TRBV7-2
CASSPPTGERDTQYF
>TRBJ1-6|TRBV28
CASSYGVFGSPLHF
>TRBJ1-4|TRBV10-1
CASSEPKQGRGRGSEKLFF
>TRBJ2-1|TRBV4-3
CASSPAGAYYNEQFF
>TRBJ1-1|TRBV7-9
CASSSEPGRPPSAFF